Below, 10 T cell receptor beta chains from the same sample are listed, as sequenced in a study of cytomegalovirus exposure and HLA in healthy donors. The PCR ran on 60 Vbeta and 13 Jbeta primers. Some clones are missing from TCRdb's copy, which holds only in-frame ones; the method was immunoSEQ multiplex PCR. The sample carries about 110,000 clones, about 80% recorded once. Sequencing was carried out using PBMCs. The source of these receptors is a woman in her 50s in good health and CMV-seropositive.

The genes are TRBV16 and TRBJ2-2, with unresolved D. V shed 2 bases and J shed 6 bases, with 7 bases lying between them. The CDR3 is 13 residues long. CDR1 and CDR2 from the germline V gene are KGHSY and FQNENV. This CDR3 reads CASSQLSPGELFF. The CDR3 region has the DNA TGTGCCAGCAGCCAACTCAGTCCCGGGGAGCTGTTTTTT.

With respect to this clone: Germline is not matched at one junction end, which may reflect a read error. DNA of the CDR3: TGTGCCAGCAGTGAGGAGGGGGCCTCTGGAAGCACCATATATTTT. Encoded protein: CASSEEGASGSTIYF. This sequence joins TRBV2 and TRBJ1-3, with 7 bases that match TRBD1. The CDR3 covers 15 residues. Germline V CDR1 and CDR2: SNHLY, FYNNEI.

This clone has a single count. V usage is TRBV14 and J usage is TRBJ2-2; maybe TRBD2 (5 bases). V was trimmed by 2 bases and J by 3 bases, leaving 16 bases between them. Germline V gene sequence: CDR1 SGHDN, CDR2 FVKESK. The CDR3 covers 17 residues. The CDR3: CASSQRTGWRYTGELFF. CDR3 coding DNA: TGTGCCAGCAGCCAAAGAACGGGGTGGAGGTACACCGGGGAGCTGTTTTTT.

This clone was detected once. CDR3 region: CASSDWTLGDTQYF. CDR3 nucleotides: TGTGCCAGCAGTGACTGGACTCTGGGAGATACGCAGTATTTT. This chain links TRBV25-1 with TRBJ2-3; tentatively, D is TRBD2 (5 bases). The V gene's germline CDR1 is MGHDK and CDR2 SYGVNS. Deletions cut 3 bases from V and 5 bases from J, with 12 bases between. The CDR3 is made up of 14 amino acids.

V is TRBV7-3 and J is TRBJ2-7; D possibly corresponds to TRBD2 (5 bases). V was trimmed by 4 bases and J by 6 bases, leaving 7 bases between them. Per germline, CDR1 SGHTA and CDR2 FQGTGA. The CDR3 sequence is 11 residues long. CDR3 sequence (DNA): TGTGCCAGCAGCTACGGAGGCGAGCAGTACTTC. It yields the protein CASSYGGEQYF.

The rearrangement uses TRBV9 and TRBJ2-4; 10 positions match TRBD2. Germline V lookup: CDR1 SGDLS, CDR2 YYNGEE. With 4 bases clipped from V and 8 bases from J, the junction kept 15 bases outside the gene matches. This CDR3 is built from 17 residues. The DNA of the CDR3 is TGTGCCAGCAGCCCTTTAGCGGGGGGCTCCTTCGTGGACATTCAGTACTTC. It translates to CASSPLAGGSFVDIQYF.

This clone showed up just a few times. The chain recombines TRBV9 with TRBJ2-7; the match to TRBD1 covers 10 bases. The germline gives CDR1 SGDLS, CDR2 YYNGEE. This CDR3 has 16 amino acids. V shed 4 bases, J shed 6 bases, and the junction held 13 bases outside the gene matches. In DNA form, the CDR3 reads TGTGCCAGCAGCCCGAGGGGAGGGGACAGGGGCGGCGAGCAGTACTTC. It encodes CASSPRGGDRGGEQYF.

The chain uses TRBV27 and TRBJ1-2, with TRBD1 identical over 10 bases. The CDR3 consists of 15 residues. V was clipped by 8 bases and J by 2 bases; unmatched bases: 8. The germline V gene has CDR1 MNHEY and CDR2 SMNVEV (reference sequence). In nucleotides, the CDR3 is TGTGCCAGCGCCCGGGACAGGGGAGGCAACTATGGCTACACCTTC. Its protein product is CASARDRGGNYGYTF.

The rearrangement links TRBV5-1 to TRBJ2-1; 8 bases map to TRBD1. V gave up 3 bases and J gave up 3 bases; unmatched junction bases: 5. Germline assignment: CDR1 SGHRS and CDR2 YFSETQ. This CDR3 has 15 residues. The CDR3 nucleotides read TGCGCCAGCAGCTCGACAGGGGCCAACTACAATGAGCAGTTCTTC. The encoded protein is CASSSTGANYNEQFF.

The rearrangement uses TRBV7-2 and TRBJ2-1; TRBD2 aligns across 10 bases. From germline, CDR1 is SGHTA and CDR2 FQGNSA. With V trimmed by 3 bases and J by 4 bases, 3 bases remained unmatched. CDR3 length: 15 residues. The CDR3 here is CASSFGLADYNEQFF. As DNA, the CDR3 is TGTGCCAGCAGCTTTGGACTAGCGGATTACAATGAGCAGTTCTTC.